This record looks at one T cell receptor (beta chain) sequence and its context. Trimming removed 5 bases at V and 3 bases at J, with 24 bases between. Germline CDR1 and CDR2: SGHNT and YYREEE (reference sequence). This CDR3 region has 17 residues. Some clones are missing from TCRdb's copy, which holds only in-frame ones; the method was immunoSEQ multiplex PCR. The sample contains more than 9,000 clones, roughly 89% of which appear only once. The sample originates from a study of T cell changes during pregnancy in multiple sclerosis. J is TRBJ2-7 and V is TRBV5-4; TRBD2 might be the D (7 bases). Sequenced material: CD8+ T cells from peripheral blood mononuclear cells, taken in the first trimester of pregnancy. The source of this sequence is a female donor in good health, enrolled as a control in a pregnancy study. The CDR3 sequence is CASSLAVVQGRSYEQYF. In DNA form, the CDR3 reads TGTGCCAGCAGTCTAGCGGTTGTTCAGGGGAGGAGCTACGAGCAGTACTTC.